Following are 30 T cell receptor beta chains from one sample sequenced in a study of blood T cell repertoires in COVID-19. Clones were read by immunoSEQ multiplex PCR, and TCRdb kept only the in-frame ones, dropping some. The repertoire holds 220,000 or so clones, approximately 78% seen once, with roughly 8% in the top ten. Sequencing was performed on peripheral blood. These receptors were obtained from a woman at least 80 years old with COVID-19, enrolled during active disease.

This chain's CDR3 is CAWAGTRDTQYF. The CDR3, as DNA: TGTGCCTGGGCGGGGACAAGGGATACGCAGTATTTT. The V and J genes are TRBV30 and TRBJ2-3; perhaps D is TRBD1 or TRBD2 (6 bases each). Trimming removed 5 bases from V and 6 bases from J, with 12 bases in between. The CDR3 loop spans 12 amino acids. Germline assignment: CDR1 GTSNPN and CDR2 SVGIG (reference sequence).

V and J are TRBV10-3 and TRBJ2-1; D may be TRBD1 (5 bases). The ends were cut back, 8 bases at V and 7 bases at J, with 15 bases in the middle. This CDR3 is built from 13 residues. Per the germline V gene, CDR1 is ENHRY and CDR2 is SYGVKD. The DNA for the CDR3 is TGTGCCATCTCAGTCTATGGGGCTAATGAGCAGTTCTTC. Amino acid sequence: CAISVYGANEQFF.

This chain uses TRBV27 with TRBJ1-5; D uncertain. Germline V gene data show CDR1 as MNHEY and CDR2 as SMNVEV (reference sequence). The CDR3 runs to 14 residues. Trimming cost V 9 bases and J 6 bases, with 18 bases left between them. The CDR3 sequence: CASRSTEASQPQHF. CDR3 DNA: TGTGCCAGTAGATCAACGGAGGCAAGTCAGCCCCAGCATTTT.

This chain connects TRBV30 to TRBJ1-6; the D is unclear. The CDR3 runs 13 residues. V dropped 1 base and J dropped 9 bases, with 10 bases sitting between them. Germline V gene data show CDR1 as GTSNPN and CDR2 as SVGIG (reference sequence). The CDR3 coding sequence is TGTGCCTGGAGTGGGACTCGGGGTTCACCCCTCCACTTT. Protein product: CAWSGTRGSPLHF.

This rearrangement joins TRBV24-1 to TRBJ1-3, with 8 positions matching TRBD1. The CDR3 length is 13 residues. The germline V gene encodes CDR1 KGHDR and CDR2 SFDVKD. The junction had 7 bases not matched to a gene; V was cut back by 9 bases and J by 7 bases. The CDR3, as DNA: TGTGCCACCGAGGACAGGGTCGGGAACACCATATATTTT. Its protein product is CATEDRVGNTIYF.

In its sample, this clone was seen once. The gene calls are TRBV4-1 and TRBJ1-2, with D possibly TRBD1 on 6 matching bases. CDR1 is MGHRA, CDR2 YSYEKL, per germline. Trimming took off 1 base at V and 0 bases at J, with 9 bases between the two ends. The CDR3 has 15 residues. The CDR3 reads CASSQGTASNYGYTF. CDR3 sequence (DNA): TGCGCCAGCAGCCAAGGGACAGCCTCTAACTATGGCTACACCTTC.

With regard to this clone: One junction end does not reproduce the germline sequence, and a read error may be involved. The chain joins TRBV6-5 to TRBJ1-2, with a possible D match to TRBD1 (6 bases). This CDR3 is built from 14 residues. Germline CDR1 and CDR2: MNHEY and SVGAGI. CDR3 sequence: CANSYDRSNYGYTF. For the CDR3, the DNA is TGTGCCAACAGTTACGACAGGTCTAACTATGGCTACACCTTC.

The chain combines TRBV7-9 with TRBJ1-2; a possible D gene is TRBD1 (5 bases). Trimming removed 4 bases at V and 2 bases at J, with 14 bases between. Germline CDR1 and CDR2: SEHNR and FQNEAQ (reference sequence). The CDR3 is 15 amino acids. The CDR3 bases are TGTGCCAGCAGCTCTGGAGGGACGAGAAACTATGGCTACACCTTC. It is translated as CASSSGGTRNYGYTF.

The CDR3 sequence is CASSDPSGGFYEQYF. The CDR3 DNA is TGTGCCAGCAGCGATCCTAGCGGGGGGTTCTACGAGCAGTACTTC. The chain carries TRBV4-2 and TRBJ2-7; 11 nucleotides align to TRBD2. This CDR3 comprises 15 residues. J lost 3 bases, V lost 5 bases, and 6 bases had no gene match. In germline, CDR1 is LGHNA, CDR2 YNFKEQ.

This clone was seen a single time. V gene TRBV2 combines with J gene TRBJ2-1; possibly TRBD2 for D (5 bases). V shed 2 bases and J shed 2 bases, with 10 bases lying between them. The length of the CDR3 is 15 residues. CDR1 and CDR2 from the germline V gene are SNHLY and FYNNEI. The DNA for the CDR3 is TGTGCCAGCAGTGAAACTAGAAGCCCCTACAATGAGCAGTTCTTC. It encodes CASSETRSPYNEQFF.

The V gene is TRBV6-5, the J gene TRBJ1-1; tentative D call: TRBD1 (6 bases). Looked up from germline, CDR1 is MNHEY and CDR2 is SVGAGI. V was trimmed by 11 bases and J by 1 base, leaving 14 bases between them. This CDR3 comprises 13 residues. CDR3: CACRRGRNTEAFF. CDR3 DNA: TGTGCCTGCCGCAGGGGACGGAACACTGAAGCTTTCTTT.

V is TRBV7-9 and J is TRBJ2-5; possibly TRBD2 for D (5 bases). V lost 3 bases and J lost 1, with 9 bases in between. Germline V lookup: CDR1 SEHNR, CDR2 FQNEAQ (reference sequence). CDR3 length: 14 amino acids. This chain's CDR3 is CASSFRGAQETQYF. The CDR3 coding sequence is TGTGCCAGCAGCTTCCGGGGAGCCCAAGAGACCCAGTACTTC.

The chain has TRBV28 and TRBJ2-5; a possible D gene is TRBD2 (6 bases). The ends were cut back, 7 bases at V and 7 bases at J, with 28 bases in the middle. Germline V gene data show CDR1 as MDHEN and CDR2 as SYDVKM. The CDR3 consists of 17 residues. The CDR3 sequence is CASTPSGRGGAVRTQYF. For the CDR3, the DNA is TGTGCCAGCACCCCCTCTGGACGTGGAGGGGCGGTCAGGACCCAGTACTTC. Filled out from reference TRBV28 and TRBJ2-5, the complete variable domain reads DVKVTQSSRYLVKRTGEKVFLECVQDMDHENMFWYRQDPGLGLRLIYFSYDVKMKEKGDIPEGYSVSREKKERFSLILESASTNQTSMYLCASTPSGRGGAVRTQYFGPGTRLLVL.

This chain connects TRBV18 to TRBJ2-1; 10 nucleotides match TRBD2. CDR1 KGHSH and CDR2 LQKENI come from the germline V gene. This CDR3 has 15 residues. Germline trimming cut 1 base from V and 4 bases from J; bases unmatched to any gene: 1. CDR3 amino acids: CASSPLLAGYNEQFF. For the CDR3, the DNA is TGTGCCAGCTCACCACTACTAGCGGGATACAATGAGCAGTTCTTC.

CDR3 protein: CAWSVLDRQNSPLHF. Here the CDR3 DNA reads TGTGCCTGGAGTGTACTGGACAGACAAAATTCACCCCTCCACTTT. The V gene is TRBV30, the J gene TRBJ1-6; weak D call: TRBD1 (6 bases). This CDR3 is 15 amino acids long. The ends were cut back, 0 bases at V and 7 bases at J, with 13 bases in the middle. The germline CDR1 and CDR2 sequences are GTSNPN and SVGIG (reference sequence).

The rearrangement uses TRBV3-1 (or the pseudogene TRBV3-2) and TRBJ2-1; no firm D call. In germline, CDR1 is LGHDT, CDR2 YNNKEL (reference sequence). The CDR3 length is 14 residues. V was pared by 2 bases and J by 10 bases, with 15 bases between. The CDR3 reads CASSQPTSSREQFF. The DNA of the CDR3 is TGTGCCAGCAGCCAACCCACCAGCTCTAGGGAGCAGTTCTTC.

The chain employs TRBV6-5 and TRBJ2-7, with 8 bases that match TRBD2. The CDR3 covers 15 residues. Looked up from germline, CDR1 is MNHEY and CDR2 is SVGAGI. The V and J ends lost 4 bases and 9 bases, in that order; junction bases with no gene match: 14. The CDR3 DNA follows: TGTGCCAGCAGTTTGTCGGGGCTAGCGGGTTTTTGGCAGTACTTC. Amino acid sequence: CASSLSGLAGFWQYF.

This clone has only one observation. V usage is TRBV4-1 and J usage is TRBJ2-7; the D gene is possibly TRBD2 (6 bases). The CDR3 extends over 12 amino acids. Germline assignment: CDR1 MGHRA and CDR2 YSYEKL. Between the trimmed V and J ends, which lost 4 bases and 6 bases, there was a span of 10 bases. The CDR3 DNA reads TGCGCCAGCAGCCCGAGGGGAGGCGAGCAGTACTTC. It translates to CASSPRGGEQYF.

The gene calls are TRBV5-1 and TRBJ1-2; 7 positions agree with TRBD1. V shed 1 base and J 0 bases; nucleotides not matched to a gene: 12. The CDR3 runs to 18 residues. The V gene's germline CDR1 is SGHRS and CDR2 YFSETQ. The CDR3 DNA reads as TGCGCCAGCAGCTTGTATTTCAGGACAGGAAGGACTAACTATGGCTACACCTTC. Translating gives CASSLYFRTGRTNYGYTF.

The chain employs TRBV2 and TRBJ1-1; 7 bases are shared with TRBD1. From germline, CDR1 is SNHLY and CDR2 FYNNEI. The CDR3 extends over 13 amino acids. J gave up 4 bases and V 10 bases, and 9 bases lay outside the gene matches. The CDR3 region has the DNA TGTGCCACCGATTACAGGGGTACCACTGAAGCTTTCTTT. Protein product: CATDYRGTTEAFF. Looking up the rest from reference TRBV2 and TRBJ1-1 gives the full variable domain: EPEVTQTPSHQVTQMGQEVILRCVPISNHLYFYWYRQILGQKVEFLVSFYNNEISEKSEIFDDQFSVERPDGSNFTLKIRSTKLEDSAMYFCATDYRGTTEAFFGQGTRLTVV.

The CDR3 DNA sequence: TGCGCCAGCAGCTTGGTAGGCCAGGGTGGTGGCTACACCTTC. It yields the protein CASSLVGQGGGYTF. This chain joins TRBV5-1 and TRBJ1-2, with D perhaps matching TRBD1 (5 bases). This CDR3 is built from 14 residues. The V end lost 0 bases, the J end lost 7 bases, and 13 bases lay between the germline ends. Germline CDR1 is SGHRS and CDR2 is YFSETQ.

This chain connects TRBV7-9 to TRBJ2-5; 7 bases map to TRBD1. The CDR3 has 14 residues. Germline V gene sequence: CDR1 SEHNR, CDR2 FQNEAQ (reference sequence). V lost 5 bases to trimming and J lost 5 bases; unmatched junction nucleotides: 8. CDR3 region: CASSARGGRETQYF. The CDR3 DNA is TGTGCCAGCAGCGCGAGAGGGGGCAGGGAGACCCAGTACTTC.

The chain is built from TRBV6-2 or TRBV6-3 and TRBJ2-7, with TRBD2 identical over 12 bases. Trimming took 5 bases from V and 3 from J; bases not matched to a gene: 17. Germline CDR1 is MNHEY and CDR2 is SVGEGT. The CDR3 is 19 amino acids. The CDR3 region is CASSTYRGLAGGPGYEQYF. Written as DNA, the CDR3 is TGTGCCAGCAGTACTTACAGGGGCCTAGCGGGAGGGCCGGGCTACGAGCAGTACTTC.

V is TRBV7-9 and J is TRBJ1-4; D gene uncertain. Germline V gives CDR1 SEHNR, CDR2 FQNEAQ (reference sequence). There are 17 residues in the CDR3. The V end was cut by 1 base, the J end by 5 bases, with 17 bases between. CDR3 in amino acids: CASSLGSSGDYNEKLFF. CDR3 in DNA: TGTGCCAGCAGCTTAGGGAGCAGCGGAGACTACAATGAAAAACTGTTTTTT.

Only a few counts were recorded for this clone. The J gene is TRBJ1-6, the V gene TRBV28; unclear D gene. Trimming took off 4 bases at V and 9 bases at J, with 13 bases between the two ends. The CDR3 covers 14 residues. CDR1 is MDHEN and CDR2 is SYDVKM in the germline V gene. The CDR3 nucleotides are TGTGCCAGCAGTTGGAGGACCAGCGGTTCACCCCTCCACTTT. Protein product: CASSWRTSGSPLHF.

This rearrangement joins TRBV28 to TRBJ2-5; 8 bases map to TRBD1. V was clipped by 6 bases and J by 0 bases; unmatched bases: 9. The germline V gene has CDR1 MDHEN and CDR2 SYDVKM. The CDR3 sequence is 16 residues long. The CDR3 nucleotides read TGTGCCAGCAGCACCTATTGGACAGGGTACCAAGAGACCCAGTACTTC. Its protein is CASSTYWTGYQETQYF.

The chain joins TRBV18 to TRBJ2-5, with D perhaps matching TRBD2 (5 bases). The CDR3 has 15 residues. Per germline, CDR1 KGHSH and CDR2 LQKENI. Between the trimmed V and J ends, which lost 3 bases and 5 bases, there was a span of 16 bases. CDR3 in amino acids: CASSPSPSPGETQYF. CDR3 DNA sequence: TGTGCCAGCTCACCGTCACCCTCTCCGGGGGAGACCCAGTACTTC. The full variable domain, rest sourced from reference TRBV18 and TRBJ2-5, is NAGVMQNPRHLVRRRGQEARLRCSPMKGHSHVYWYRQLPEEGLKFMVYLQKENIIDESGMPKERFSAEFPKEGPSILRIQQVVRGDSAAYFCASSPSPSPGETQYFGPGTRLLVL.

The rearrangement joins TRBV6-5 to TRBJ1-2; 9 positions agree with TRBD1. CDR1 MNHEY and CDR2 SVGAGI come from the germline V gene. V gave up 2 bases and J gave up 3 bases; unmatched junction bases: 4. The CDR3 extends over 15 amino acids. The CDR3 loop reads CASSYRDRGDYGYTF. CDR3 bases: TGTGCCAGCAGTTACAGAGACAGGGGGGACTATGGCTACACCTTC.

The gene calls are TRBV29-1 and TRBJ1-5, with a weak D call TRBD1 (5 bases). V was shortened by 6 bases and J by 4 bases, with 10 bases between the two germline ends. Germline V gene data show CDR1 as SQVTM and CDR2 as ANQGSEA. The CDR3 is made up of 12 amino acids. The CDR3 nucleotides are TGCAGCGTACAGGTTAAGAATCAGCCCCAGCATTTT. Its translation: CSVQVKNQPQHF.

This chain uses TRBV18 with TRBJ2-2; D may be TRBD1 (5 bases). Germline-derived CDR1 and CDR2 are KGHSH and LQKENI. CDR3 length: 17 residues. The V end was cut by 4 bases, the J end by 1 base, with 16 bases between. The CDR3 here is CASSLRQTWGNTGELFF. The CDR3 DNA is TGTGCCAGCTCACTGCGACAGACGTGGGGGAACACCGGGGAGCTGTTTTTT.